Following are 12 T cell receptor beta chains from one sample sequenced in a study of T cell responses to AZD1222 COVID-19 vaccine (dated by TCRdb to about 2021). The library was made by the immunoSEQ multiplex PCR assay. TCRdb holds this immuneACCESS table with in-frame rearrangements only. Some clones are missing; in checked studies, unresolved V genes explain under half, and the rest has no known cause. The sample has some 120,000 clones on record, about nine tenths of them singletons. Approximately 7.5% of the sample rests with the top ten. The time point label corresponds to: baseline before first vaccination. The material sequenced was peripheral blood, taken on day 0 of AZD1222 vaccination. Source of these receptors: an adult in good health.

The rearrangement links TRBV9 to TRBJ1-2; D unresolved. The V and J ends lost 0 bases and 4 bases respectively, with 10 bases between them. Germline CDR1 SGDLS, CDR2 YYNGEE. This CDR3 contains 14 residues. CDR3 amino acids: CASSVADLSYGYTF. In DNA, the CDR3 is TGTGCCAGCAGCGTAGCCGACCTCTCCTATGGCTACACCTTC.

The rearrangement uses TRBV20-1 and TRBJ2-2; TRBD2 matches at 9 bases. Per the germline V gene, CDR1 is DFQATT and CDR2 is SNEGSKA (reference sequence). The CDR3 covers 15 residues. Trimming took 6 bases from V and 5 from J; bases not matched to a gene: 10. The chain's CDR3 is CSASSGRYGTGELFF. DNA for the CDR3: TGCAGTGCAAGTAGCGGGAGATACGGAACCGGGGAGCTGTTTTTT.

This sequence joins TRBV19 and TRBJ1-1; D gene ambiguous. V lost 7 bases and J 4 bases, leaving 10 bases between the germline ends. The germline gives CDR1 LNHDA, CDR2 SQIVND (reference sequence). This CDR3 has 12 amino acids. The CDR3 spells CASKREGTEAFF. The CDR3 nucleotides are TGTGCCAGTAAAAGGGAGGGCACTGAAGCTTTCTTT.

The chain employs TRBV11-1 and TRBJ2-3, with D maybe TRBD1 (6 bases). Germline V CDR1 and CDR2: SGHAT, FQDESV (reference sequence). This CDR3 region has 15 residues. The V end was cut by 1 base, the J end by 2 bases, with 10 bases between. The CDR3 DNA follows: TGTGCCAGCAGCTTAGTAGGACAGACCACAGATACGCAGTATTTT. Translated, it gives CASSLVGQTTDTQYF.

This rearrangement joins TRBV10-1 to TRBJ2-5; D gene ambiguous. The V and J ends lost 6 bases and 2 bases respectively, with 10 bases between them. Germline CDR1 is WNHNN and CDR2 is SYGVQD (reference sequence). The CDR3 extends over 13 amino acids. CDR3 coding DNA: TGCGCCAGCAGCTCCCGTCCACAAGAGACCCAGTACTTC. Translating gives CASSSRPQETQYF.

This rearrangement joins TRBV7-9 to TRBJ2-1; 7 bases map to TRBD2. The CDR3 is 14 residues long. Germline V gene sequence: CDR1 SEHNR, CDR2 FQNEAQ (reference sequence). The V gene end was trimmed by 5 bases and the J gene end by 9 bases; junction bases not matched to a gene: 10. The CDR3 loop is CASSPGTTKVEQFF. The CDR3 nucleotides are TGTGCCAGCAGCCCCGGGACTACAAAAGTTGAGCAGTTCTTC.

The chain has TRBV3-1 (or the pseudogene TRBV3-2) and TRBJ1-2; D gene ambiguous. The CDR3 contains 14 residues. Trimming took off 0 bases at V and 3 bases at J, with 8 bases between the two ends. The V gene's germline CDR1 is LGHDT and CDR2 YNNKEL (reference sequence). DNA of the CDR3: TGTGCCAGCAGCCAAGATCACCGGTACTATGGCTACACCTTC. Translated, it gives CASSQDHRYYGYTF.

This rearrangement joins TRBV15 to TRBJ2-3, with TRBD2 matching 9 bases. Germline loops: CDR1 LNHNV, CDR2 YYDKDF (reference sequence). This CDR3 has 20 amino acids. V shed 0 bases, J shed 0 bases, and the junction held 13 bases outside the gene matches. CDR3 loop: CATSRDLEAGGISSTDTQYF. The CDR3 coding sequence is TGTGCCACCAGCAGAGATCTGGAAGCGGGAGGCATTTCTAGCACAGATACGCAGTATTTT.

The chain employs TRBV20-1 and TRBJ2-1; D not certain. The V gene lost 3 bases and the J gene lost 4 bases, with 4 bases spanning the gap. CDR1 and CDR2 from the germline V gene are DFQATT and SNEGSKA (reference sequence). The CDR3 runs 11 residues. The CDR3 protein is CSASIYNEQFF. The DNA for the CDR3 is TGCAGTGCTAGCATTTACAATGAGCAGTTCTTC.

J is TRBJ1-2 and V is TRBV20-1; D not resolved. This CDR3 is 14 amino acids long. Trimming pared 3 bases from V and 0 bases from J, leaving 11 bases between. In germline, CDR1 is DFQATT, CDR2 SNEGSKA (reference sequence). CDR3 loop: CSASWAGANYGYTF. CDR3 nucleotides: TGCAGTGCTAGTTGGGCAGGAGCTAACTATGGCTACACCTTC.

The chain recombines TRBV7-8 with TRBJ2-1, with D possibly TRBD1 on 5 matching bases. The V end lost 5 bases, the J end lost 9 bases, and 17 bases lay between the germline ends. The CDR3 sequence is 14 residues long. The germline CDR1 and CDR2 sequences are SGHVS and FQNEAQ. The CDR3 region is CASSLLIGDSEQFF. CDR3 DNA: TGTGCCAGCAGCCTCCTGATCGGAGACAGTGAGCAGTTCTTC.

CDR3 loop: CASSLGQGNEKLFF. Written as DNA, the CDR3 is TGTGCCAGCAGCTTAGGACAGGGAAATGAAAAACTGTTTTTT. The rearrangement joins TRBV7-9 to TRBJ1-4; TRBD1 matches 7 bases. The germline V gene has CDR1 SEHNR and CDR2 FQNEAQ (reference sequence). This CDR3 spans 14 amino acids. V shed 1 base, J shed 5 bases, and the junction held 1 base outside the gene matches.